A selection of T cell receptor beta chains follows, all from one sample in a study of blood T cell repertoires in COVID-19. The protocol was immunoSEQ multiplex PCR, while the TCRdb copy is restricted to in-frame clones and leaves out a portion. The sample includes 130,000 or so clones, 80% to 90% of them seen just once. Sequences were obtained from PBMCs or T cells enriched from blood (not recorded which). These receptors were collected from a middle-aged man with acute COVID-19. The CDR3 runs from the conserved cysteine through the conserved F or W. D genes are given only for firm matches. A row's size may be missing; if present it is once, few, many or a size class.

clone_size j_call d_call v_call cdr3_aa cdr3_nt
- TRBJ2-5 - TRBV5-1 CASSLALGETQYF TGCGCCAGCAGTTTAGCGTTGGGAGAGACCCAGTACTTC
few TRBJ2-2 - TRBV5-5 CASSLRGPVLGTGELFF TGTGCCAGCAGCTTGAGGGGCCCGGTTTTAGGTACCGGGGAGCTGTTTTTT
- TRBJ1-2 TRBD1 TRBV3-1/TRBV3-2 CASSSRTGRAHGYTF TGTGCCAGCAGCTCTCGGACAGGGAGGGCGCATGGCTACACCTTC
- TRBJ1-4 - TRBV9 CASSVASSVNEKLFF TGTGCCAGCAGCGTAGCAAGCAGCGTTAATGAAAAACTGTTTTTT
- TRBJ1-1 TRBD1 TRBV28 CASSLGTGGNTEAFF TGTGCCAGCAGTTTAGGGACAGGCGGGAACACTGAAGCTTTCTTT
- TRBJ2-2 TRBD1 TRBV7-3 CASSSVSQGDAGELFF TGTGCCAGCAGCTCTGTAAGCCAGGGGGACGCCGGGGAGCTGTTTTTT
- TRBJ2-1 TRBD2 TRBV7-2 CASSLGSGGNGQFF TGTGCCAGCAGCTTAGGTAGCGGGGGGAATGGGCAGTTCTTC
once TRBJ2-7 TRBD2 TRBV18 CASSPQGPTSGGPSYEQYF TGTGCCAGCTCACCACAAGGCCCGACTAGCGGGGGGCCATCCTACGAGCAGTACTTC
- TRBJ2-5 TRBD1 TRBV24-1 CATSDPGQGETQYF TGTGCCACCAGTGACCCGGGACAGGGAGAGACCCAGTACTTC
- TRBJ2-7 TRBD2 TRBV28 CASSLAGGLGYEQYF TGTGCCAGCAGTTTAGCGGGAGGGTTGGGCTACGAGCAGTACTTC
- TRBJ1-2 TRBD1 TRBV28 CASSSGQGNFYGYTF TGTGCCAGCAGTTCGGGACAGGGCAACTTTTATGGCTACACCTTC
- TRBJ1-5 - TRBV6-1 CASSEHGVSRQPQHF TGTGCCAGCAGTGAGCACGGGGTGTCGCGACAGCCCCAGCATTTT
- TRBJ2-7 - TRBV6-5 CASTPTGNEQYF TGTGCCAGCACCCCTACAGGGAACGAGCAGTACTTC
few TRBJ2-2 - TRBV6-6 CASSYTGTPNTGELFF TGTGCCAGCAGTTACACCGGGACTCCGAACACCGGGGAGCTGTTTTTT
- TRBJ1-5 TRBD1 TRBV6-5 CASSHSTGGNQPQHF TGTGCCAGCAGCCATTCGACAGGGGGCAATCAGCCCCAGCATTTT
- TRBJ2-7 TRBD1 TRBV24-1 CATSASGTAPYEQYF TGTGCCACCAGTGCCTCCGGGACAGCCCCCTACGAGCAGTACTTC
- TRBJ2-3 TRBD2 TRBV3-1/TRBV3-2 CASSQDLAGDTQYF TGTGCCAGCAGCCAAGATCTAGCGGGAGATACGCAGTATTTT
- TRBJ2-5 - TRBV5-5 CASSLEPYQETQYF TGTGCCAGCAGCTTGGAGCCGTACCAAGAGACCCAGTACTTC
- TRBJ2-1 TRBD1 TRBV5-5 CASSPDRGRRGNEQFF TGTGCCAGCAGCCCCGACAGGGGGCGCAGGGGGAATGAGCAGTTCTTC
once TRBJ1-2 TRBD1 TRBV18 CASSPNDRDPHGYTF TGTGCCAGCTCACCCAATGACAGGGATCCCCATGGCTACACCTTC
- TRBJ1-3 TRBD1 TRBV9 CASSVGQGFATIYF TGTGCCAGCAGCGTAGGACAGGGATTTGCCACCATATATTTT
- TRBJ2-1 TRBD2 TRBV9 CASSSSPTSGRANEQFF TGTGCCAGCAGCTCTAGCCCGACTAGCGGGAGGGCCAATGAGCAGTTCTTC
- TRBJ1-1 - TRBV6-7 CASSYSRRREAFF TGTGCCAGCAGTTACTCTCGCCGGAGGGAAGCTTTCTTT
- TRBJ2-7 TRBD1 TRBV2 CASIPGQVTDEQYF TGTGCCAGCATTCCGGGACAGGTGACAGACGAGCAGTACTTC
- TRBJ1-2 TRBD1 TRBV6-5 CASMPDRVGGYTF TGTGCCAGCATGCCAGACAGGGTGGGAGGCTACACCTTC
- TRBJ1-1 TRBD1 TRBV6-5 CASTPPGTVEAFF TGTGCCAGCACCCCCCCGGGGACAGTTGAAGCTTTCTTT
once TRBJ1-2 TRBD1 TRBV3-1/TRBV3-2 CASSQDKGGTGYTF TGTGCCAGCAGCCAAGATAAAGGGGGCACGGGCTACACCTTC
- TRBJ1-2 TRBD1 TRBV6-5 CASKGSGGDRGYTF TGTGCCAGCAAGGGGTCAGGGGGTGATAGGGGCTACACCTTC
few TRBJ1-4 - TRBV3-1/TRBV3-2 CASSQEGGVSEKLFF TGTGCCAGCAGCCAAGAGGGCGGGGTGAGTGAAAAACTGTTTTTT
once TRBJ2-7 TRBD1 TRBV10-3 CAISPGTGTYEQYF TGTGCCATCAGTCCCGGGACAGGGACCTACGAGCAGTACTTC
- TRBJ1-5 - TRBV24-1 CATWTGQFNQPQHF TGTGCCACCTGGACCGGACAGTTCAATCAGCCCCAGCATTTT